This TCR beta chain was recovered during a study of blood T cell repertoires in COVID-19. This table comes from immunoSEQ multiplex PCR, and its TCRdb copy is limited to in-frame clones, with some not included. This table has some 120,000 clones, roughly nine tenths appearing once. This clone showed up just once. CDR3 length: 15 residues. Per the germline V gene, CDR1 is MNHEY and CDR2 is SVGEGT. V was shortened by 6 bases and J by 4 bases, with 18 bases between the two germline ends. Sequencing used peripheral blood. The clonotype comes from a middle-aged man with active COVID-19. J is TRBJ2-5 and V is TRBV6-2 or TRBV6-3, with D tentatively TRBD2 (5 bases). The CDR3 DNA reads TGTGCCAGCAGCCTAGGACGGGGTCCTCGAGAGACCCAGTACTTC. Translated: CASSLGRGPRETQYF.